Sequencing of this T cell receptor beta chain was carried out in a study of cytomegalovirus exposure and HLA in healthy donors listed by TCRdb under 2017. Regarding the study in general: In an earlier analysis of about 560 of the donors, about 260 Gb of sequence data and 120 million or so unique TCR beta sequences from 150 million to 200 million T cells were reported. An early release covering over 500 HLA-typed donors comprised about 300 gigabases of sequencing data and tens of millions of unique TCR sequences. Among the approximately 420 genotyped donors, roughly 80% belonged to the genetic ancestry cluster associated with self-reported Caucasian donors. The aim of the study was to test whether cataloging public T cell receptors could identify signatures of past pathogen exposure. The study used immunosequencing to profile the T cell repertoires of approximately 690 subjects and linked those repertoires to cytomegalovirus serostatus. Along with the roughly 670-subject first cohort, a separate validation cohort of some 130 different subjects was used. High-throughput TCR immunosequencing, statistical association of individual TCRs with disease status, and machine learning were combined to predict cytomegalovirus infection status. To study patterns of TCR occurrence, a later analysis re-analyzed previously published TCR beta repertoires from more than 550 donors and added high-resolution HLA genotyping. Rather than drawing on any new phenotypic data, the later analysis identified candidate immune exposures from TCR beta sequences and the way those sequences occurred across donors. To decide whether each TCR beta V gene segment behaved as functional or pseudogenic, an earlier analysis of nearly 600 of the donors relied on high-throughput TCR beta sequencing. Alongside the repertoire data, information on donor age, sex, ethnicity and CMV serostatus was compiled. A later genetic analysis used genome-wide SNP genotypes for about 60% of the roughly 700 donors, treating that subset as a discovery cohort. All discovery cohort repertoires had been generated using a single sequencing platform. Class I and class II HLA loci were covered by the typing at four-digit resolution. The number of donors typed differed by locus, with 629-630 for A, B, C, DRB1 and DQB1, around 560 for DQA1, over 600 for DPA1, and approximately 470 for DPB1. Because of strong linkage in the cohort, a handful of DR-DQ haplotypes were treated as single units for association and clustering. On average, approximately 250,000 unique TCR beta nucleotide sequences were sequenced per donor among a few hundred genotyped donors of the cohort, with around 19% of those sequences being non-productive.

The cohort comprised fewer than 750 healthy bone marrow donors. Cohort members were all nominally healthy when sampled, although unrecorded immune exposures were likely present. The donor tested CMV seropositive and was one of the 289 seropositive cohort members. Every donor gave a peripheral blood sample, and the peripheral blood mononuclear cells from that sample were used for TCR beta sequencing. Genomic DNA was extracted from the blood cell samples with the Qiagen DNeasy Blood Extraction Kit. On this clone itself: Its antigen target is currently unknown. Base qualities are not at hand, and no much larger clone is one base apart.

Broader findings and caveats from the paper: Correlated functional status among segregating V segments might be attributable to linkage disequilibrium, but an unknown experimental factor could not be ruled out. According to the authors, the approach could potentially be generalized to other disease states and immunological phenotypes. Because HLA typing was missing for some donors at each locus, association tests included only the typed subset. A cluster of highly shared sequence variants was judged likely to represent a technical artifact of the sequencing pipeline. Broadly in line with IMGT annotations, most TCR beta V segments showed up in productive rearrangements about 90% or about 30% of the time in an earlier analysis of a few hundred of the donors. In vitro tests confirmed that a few of the cytomegalovirus-associated TCR beta chains recognize cytomegalovirus antigens. In a later analysis, HLA-associated TCR beta chains showed more clonal expansion and lower generation probabilities than non-associated chains that were equally common. A later analysis found that TCR association rates varied across HLA loci, with DRB1 alleles showing the most associated TCRs and HLA-C alleles the fewest. In this cohort, only TCR beta chains were sequenced, and detectable features were limited by the absence of alpha or paired-chain data. In the study, 150 to 200 TCR beta chains were listed as associated with cytomegalovirus. Sequencing depth was assumed to be roughly uniform across donors in the presence/absence analyses, though that assumption may not hold. Most CMV-associated TCR beta chains appeared to be HLA-restricted in a later analysis, and the HLA associations seemed to be driven largely by CMV exposure. CMV serostatus was the only immune exposure information available for the cohort. Most TCR sequences were observed very rarely across donors, whereas some public TCRs were present in many individuals. Specific HLA alleles were associated with roughly 16,000 TCR beta sequences at a false discovery rate of 0.05 in a later analysis. In a later genetic analysis, fewer N-insertions in productive TCRs were reported among donors in an Asian-associated ancestry cluster than the 666-donor mean. Some IMGT-functional V segments, including TRBV6-2 and TRBV6-3, could not be distinguished by the 87-base-pair reads and were therefore excluded. An association between a missense DCLRE1C variant and V-gene and J-gene trimming of TCR beta chains was found in a later genetic analysis and replicated in an independent cohort. In a later analysis, several top co-occurrence clusters were reported to appear linked to parvovirus B19, influenza, CMV and Epstein-Barr virus. Because counts were too low, more than 15 rarely observed V segments, including chromosome 9 orphons, were excluded from the earlier analysis of around 590 of the donors. A further reported finding was that TCR beta sequences accurately predicted the HLA-A and HLA-B alleles for most subjects in the first cohort. The classifier was reported to diagnose cytomegalovirus status with high specificity and sensitivity in both the original and validation cohorts. Assigning TCR associations to individual alleles was difficult when HLA alleles, especially DR and DQ, strongly co-occurred.

According to the germline V gene, CDR1 reads MNHEY and CDR2 reads SVGAGI. Spanning cysteine to phenylalanine, the CDR3 consists of 14 amino acids. The CDR3 DNA has 42 bases and is translated from base 1. Trimming at the junction amounts to 0 bases on V and 7 bases on J, and the germline ends lie 7 bases apart. Library method: the immunoSEQ multiplex PCR assay. For the multiplex PCR, a mixture combining 60 forward primers for TCR Vbeta segments and 13 reverse primers for TCR Jbeta segments was used. A multiplex PCR assay on genomic DNA amplified the CDR3 region of rearranged TCR beta genes. The Illumina HiSeq System was used to sequence the amplified TCR beta libraries as 87-base-pair reads. The paper's data handling went like this. In a later analysis, 77 million or so unique TCR beta chains were counted across the 666 repertoires, and roughly 11 million of these chains were shared by at least two donors. Raw reads were error-corrected and collapsed into unique sequences by a nearest-neighbor algorithm in which closely related sequences were merged to remove PCR and sequencing errors. CDR3 sequences were aligned to IMGT reference sequences to assign V, D and J gene segments. For a sequence to be retained, a match of at least six nucleotides was required to both a V gene segment and a J gene segment. Rearrangements were called productive when the CDR3 lacked stop codons and stayed in frame with V and J; all others were non-productive. Following IMGT convention, CDR3 was defined as the stretch from the second conserved V-encoded cysteine up to the conserved J-encoded phenylalanine. In an earlier analysis of more than 550 of the donors, sequences lacking an unambiguous match to a single V gene segment were excluded. An earlier analysis of around 600 of the donors classified V segments as functional when productive rearrangements were above 56.7% and as segregating when the standard deviation between donors was above 5%. A statistical classification framework was built for diagnosing cytomegalovirus status from the catalog of TCR beta chain sequences. V and J gene assignment, in a later analysis, came from comparing TCR nucleotide sequences with IMGT/GENE-DB human TR gene sequences. In a later analysis, CDR3 sequences and most-parsimonious VDJ recombination scenarios were assigned using the TCRdist pipeline. A later analysis defined each TCR beta chain by its CDR3 amino acid sequence plus V-gene family, and excluded reads lacking a unique V-gene family. To address suspected cross-contamination and a sequencing artifact, a later analysis removed roughly 580 highly shared, low-generation-probability nucleotide sequences. A later analysis calculated a clonal expansion index for each public chain from normalized within-repertoire ranks of inferred template counts. In a later analysis, generation probabilities were computed with a VDJ recombination model fitted to out-of-frame rearrangements, and the resulting probabilities were checked against IGoR. Hypergeometric tests were used in a later analysis to score TCR-TCR, TCR-HLA and TCR-CMV co-occurrence, with a repertoire-size bias correction applied to the TCR pairs. In a later analysis, false discovery rates were estimated by permuting HLA or CMV assignments 20 times. In a later analysis, co-occurring TCRs were grouped with DBSCAN, and TCRdist sequence similarity was added when clustering was performed within HLA-allele-positive subsets. Co-occurrence clustering excluded repertoires with fewer than 30,000 or more than 120,000 public chains, plus five with anomalous nucleotide sharing. TCRdb took this table from immuneACCESS and kept in-frame rearrangements with V and J called. Such tables lack part of the clones; where checked against another copy, unresolved V genes explain under half of the gap, and the rest is unexplained. V, J and clone size are taken as reported in that table, and D and trimming were inferred from the DNA itself. The sample contains some 100,000 clones, roughly 76% of them found a single time. The ten largest clones take up about 12% of the sample.

The sequence derives from a woman between 35 and 50 years old in good health and CMV-seropositive. Recombination connected TRBV6-5 to TRBJ1-6, with the D segment identity uncertain. The sample consisted of PBMCs. The nucleotide sequence reads TGTGCCAGCAGTTACTCTCCTATGAATTCACCCCTCCACTTT. This sequence encodes CASSYSPMNSPLHF.